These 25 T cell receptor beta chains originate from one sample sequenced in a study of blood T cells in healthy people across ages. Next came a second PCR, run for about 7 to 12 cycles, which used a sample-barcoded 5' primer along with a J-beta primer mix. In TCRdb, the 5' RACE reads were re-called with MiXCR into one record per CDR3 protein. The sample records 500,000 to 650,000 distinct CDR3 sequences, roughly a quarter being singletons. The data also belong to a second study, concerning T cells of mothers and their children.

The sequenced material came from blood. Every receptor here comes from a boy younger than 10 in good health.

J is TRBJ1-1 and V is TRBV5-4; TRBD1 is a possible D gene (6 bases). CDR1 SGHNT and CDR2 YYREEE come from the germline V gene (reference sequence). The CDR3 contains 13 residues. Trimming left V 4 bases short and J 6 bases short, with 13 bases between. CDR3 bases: TGTGCCAGCAGCACTTCACAGGGCGCTGAAGCTTTCTTT. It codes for CASSTSQGAEAFF.

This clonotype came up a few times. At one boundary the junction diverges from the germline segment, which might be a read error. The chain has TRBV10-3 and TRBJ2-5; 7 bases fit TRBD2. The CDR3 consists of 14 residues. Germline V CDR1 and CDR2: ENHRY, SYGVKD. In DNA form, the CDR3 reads TGTGCCATCAGTGAGAGCCAGGGACTACCCGCCACGGACTTC. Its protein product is CAISESQGLPATDF.

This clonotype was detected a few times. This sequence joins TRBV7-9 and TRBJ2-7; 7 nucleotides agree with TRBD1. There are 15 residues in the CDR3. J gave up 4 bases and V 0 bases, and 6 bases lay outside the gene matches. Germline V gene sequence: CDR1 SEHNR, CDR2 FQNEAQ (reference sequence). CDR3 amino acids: CASSLALGGGYEQYF. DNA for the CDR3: TGTGCCAGCAGCTTAGCGCTAGGGGGCGGGTACGAGCAGTACTTC.

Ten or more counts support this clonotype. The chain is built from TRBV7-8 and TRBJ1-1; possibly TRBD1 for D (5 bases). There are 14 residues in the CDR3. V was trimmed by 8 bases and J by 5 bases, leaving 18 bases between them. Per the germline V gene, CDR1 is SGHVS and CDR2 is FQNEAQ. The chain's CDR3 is CASGLEGMRTEAFF. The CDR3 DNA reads TGTGCCAGCGGACTTGAGGGGATGAGGACTGAAGCTTTCTTT.

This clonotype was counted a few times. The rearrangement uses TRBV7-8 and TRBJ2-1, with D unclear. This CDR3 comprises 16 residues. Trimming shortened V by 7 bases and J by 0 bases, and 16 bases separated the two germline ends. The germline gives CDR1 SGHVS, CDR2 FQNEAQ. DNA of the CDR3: TGTGCCAGCACGTCAGGACGGCCGAGCTCCTACAATGAGCAGTTCTTC. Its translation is CASTSGRPSSYNEQFF.

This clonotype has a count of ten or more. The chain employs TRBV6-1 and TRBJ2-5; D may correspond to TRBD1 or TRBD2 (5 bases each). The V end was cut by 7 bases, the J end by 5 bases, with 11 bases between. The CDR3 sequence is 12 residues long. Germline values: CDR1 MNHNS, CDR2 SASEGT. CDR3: CASNTGRETQYF. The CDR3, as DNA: TGTGCCAGCAATACGGGACGGGAGACCCAGTACTTC.

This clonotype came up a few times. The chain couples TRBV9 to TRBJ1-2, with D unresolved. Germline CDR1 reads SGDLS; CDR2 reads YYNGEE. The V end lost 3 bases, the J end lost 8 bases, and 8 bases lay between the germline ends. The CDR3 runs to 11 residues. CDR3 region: CASSAPDGYTF. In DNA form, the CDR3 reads TGTGCCAGCAGCGCCCCGGACGGCTACACCTTC.

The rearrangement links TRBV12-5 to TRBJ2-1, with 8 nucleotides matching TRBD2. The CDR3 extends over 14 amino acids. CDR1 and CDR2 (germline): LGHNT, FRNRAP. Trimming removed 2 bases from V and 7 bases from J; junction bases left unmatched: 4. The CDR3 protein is CASGLTGGRNEQFF. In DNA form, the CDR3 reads TGTGCTAGTGGTTTGACGGGAGGGCGGAATGAGCAGTTCTTC.

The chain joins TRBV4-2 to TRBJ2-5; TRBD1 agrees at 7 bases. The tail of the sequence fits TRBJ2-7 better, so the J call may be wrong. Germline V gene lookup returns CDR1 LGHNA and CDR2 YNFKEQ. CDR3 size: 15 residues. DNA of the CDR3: TGTGCCAGCAGCCAATATAGACAGGGCCCCTACGAGCAGTACTTC. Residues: CASSQYRQGPYEQYF.

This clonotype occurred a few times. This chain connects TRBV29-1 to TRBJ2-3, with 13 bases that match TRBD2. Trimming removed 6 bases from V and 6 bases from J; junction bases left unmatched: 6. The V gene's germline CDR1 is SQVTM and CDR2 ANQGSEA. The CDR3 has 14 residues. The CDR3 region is CSVRTSGGSDTQYF. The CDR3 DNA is TGCAGCGTACGGACTAGCGGGGGTTCGGATACGCAGTATTTT.

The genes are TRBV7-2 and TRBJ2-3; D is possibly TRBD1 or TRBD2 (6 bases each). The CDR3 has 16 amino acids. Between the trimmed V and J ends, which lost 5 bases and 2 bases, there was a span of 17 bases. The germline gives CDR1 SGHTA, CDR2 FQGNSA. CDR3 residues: CASSPTGADHTDTQYF. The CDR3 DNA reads TGTGCCAGCAGCCCCACGGGGGCAGACCACACAGATACGCAGTATTTT. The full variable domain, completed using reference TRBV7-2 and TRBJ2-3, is GAGVSQSPSNKVTEKGKDVELRCDPISGHTALYWYRQSLGQGLEFLIYFQGNSAPDKSGLPSDRFSAERTGGSVSTLTIQRTQQEDSAVYLCASSPTGADHTDTQYFGPGTRLTVL.

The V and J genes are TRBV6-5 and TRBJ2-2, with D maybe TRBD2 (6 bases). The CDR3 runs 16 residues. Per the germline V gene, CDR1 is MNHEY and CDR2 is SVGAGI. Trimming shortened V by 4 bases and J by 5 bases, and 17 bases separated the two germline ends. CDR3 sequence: CASSSGQGRGTGELFF. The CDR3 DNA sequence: TGTGCCAGCAGTTCAGGGCAGGGTCGGGGGACCGGGGAGCTGTTTTTT.

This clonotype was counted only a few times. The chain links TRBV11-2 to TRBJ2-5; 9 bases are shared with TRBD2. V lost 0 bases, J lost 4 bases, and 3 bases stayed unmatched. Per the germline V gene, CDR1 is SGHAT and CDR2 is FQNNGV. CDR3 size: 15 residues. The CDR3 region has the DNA TGTGCCAGCAGCTTAGAAGGACTAGCGAGAGAGACCCAGTACTTC. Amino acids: CASSLEGLARETQYF.

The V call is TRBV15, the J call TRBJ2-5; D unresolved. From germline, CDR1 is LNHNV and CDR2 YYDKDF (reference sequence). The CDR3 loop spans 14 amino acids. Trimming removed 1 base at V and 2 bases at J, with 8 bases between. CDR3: CATSRVGLQETQYF. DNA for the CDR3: TGTGCCACCAGCAGAGTTGGATTACAAGAGACCCAGTACTTC.

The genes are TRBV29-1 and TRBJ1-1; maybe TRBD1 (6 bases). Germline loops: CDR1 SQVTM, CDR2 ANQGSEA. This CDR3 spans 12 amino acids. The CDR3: CSVQGSRTEAFF. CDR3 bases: TGCAGTGTCCAGGGGAGTCGGACTGAAGCTTTCTTT.

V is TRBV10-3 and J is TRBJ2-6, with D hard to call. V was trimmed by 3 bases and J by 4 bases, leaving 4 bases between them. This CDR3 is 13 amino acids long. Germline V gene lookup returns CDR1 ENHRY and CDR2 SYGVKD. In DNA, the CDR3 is TGTGCCATCAGTGAAGGAGGGGCCAACGTCCTGACTTTC. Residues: CAISEGGANVLTF.

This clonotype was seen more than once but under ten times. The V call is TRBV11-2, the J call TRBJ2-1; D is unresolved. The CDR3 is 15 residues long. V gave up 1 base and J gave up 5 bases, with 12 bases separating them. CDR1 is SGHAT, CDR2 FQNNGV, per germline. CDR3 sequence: CASSLVAYRNNEQFF. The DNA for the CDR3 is TGTGCCAGCAGCTTAGTGGCCTATCGCAACAATGAGCAGTTCTTC.

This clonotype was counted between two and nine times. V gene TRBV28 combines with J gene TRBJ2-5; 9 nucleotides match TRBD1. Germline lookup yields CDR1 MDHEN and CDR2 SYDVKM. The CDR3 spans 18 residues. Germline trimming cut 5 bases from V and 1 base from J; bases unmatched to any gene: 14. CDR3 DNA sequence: TGTGCCAGCAGTAAGAACAGGGGGCGGGCTCCCCTCCAAGAGACCCAGTACTTC. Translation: CASSKNRGRAPLQETQYF.

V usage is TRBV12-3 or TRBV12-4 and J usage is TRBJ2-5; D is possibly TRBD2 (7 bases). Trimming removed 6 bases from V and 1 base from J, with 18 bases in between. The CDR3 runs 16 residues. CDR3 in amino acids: CASSPRGGLLQETQYF. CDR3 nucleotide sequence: TGTGCCAGCAGCCCTAGGGGGGGGCTACTCCAAGAGACCCAGTACTTC.

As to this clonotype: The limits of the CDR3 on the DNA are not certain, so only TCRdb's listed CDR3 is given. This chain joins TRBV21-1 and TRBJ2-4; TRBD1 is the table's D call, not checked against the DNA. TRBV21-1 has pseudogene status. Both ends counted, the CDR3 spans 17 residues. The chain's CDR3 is CASSKEWGSGAKNIQYF.

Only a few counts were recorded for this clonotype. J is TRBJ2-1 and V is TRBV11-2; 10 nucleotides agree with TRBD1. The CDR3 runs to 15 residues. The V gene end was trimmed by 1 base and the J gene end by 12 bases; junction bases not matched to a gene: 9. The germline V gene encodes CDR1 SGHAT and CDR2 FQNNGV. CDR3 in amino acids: CASSLAGQGSRGQFF. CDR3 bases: TGTGCCAGCAGCTTAGCGGGACAGGGGTCGCGTGGGCAGTTCTTC.

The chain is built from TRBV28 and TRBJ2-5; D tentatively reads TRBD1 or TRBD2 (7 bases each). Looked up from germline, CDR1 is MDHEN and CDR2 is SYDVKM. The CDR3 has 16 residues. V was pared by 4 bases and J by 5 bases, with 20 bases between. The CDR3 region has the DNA TGTGCCAGCAGTTCACGACAGGGAGGGAGGTCGGAGACCCAGTACTTC. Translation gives CASSSRQGGRSETQYF.

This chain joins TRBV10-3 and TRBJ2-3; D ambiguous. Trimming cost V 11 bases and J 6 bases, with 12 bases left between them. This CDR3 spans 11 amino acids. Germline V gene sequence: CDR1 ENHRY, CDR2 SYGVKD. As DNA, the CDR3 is TGTGCCGTACGGCTGGGGGATACGCAGTATTTT. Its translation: CAVRLGDTQYF.

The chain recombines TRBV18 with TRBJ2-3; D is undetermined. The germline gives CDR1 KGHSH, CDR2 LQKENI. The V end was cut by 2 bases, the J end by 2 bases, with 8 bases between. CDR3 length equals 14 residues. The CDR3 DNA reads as TGTGCCAGCTCACCAGCTGGGTACACAGATACGCAGTATTTT. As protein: CASSPAGYTDTQYF.

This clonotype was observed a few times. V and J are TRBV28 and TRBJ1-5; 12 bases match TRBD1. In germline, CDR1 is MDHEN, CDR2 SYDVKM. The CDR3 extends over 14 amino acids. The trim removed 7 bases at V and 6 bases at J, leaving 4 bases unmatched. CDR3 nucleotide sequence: TGTGCCAGCACCGGGACAGGGGGCGGTCAGCCCCAGCATTTT. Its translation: CASTGTGGGQPQHF. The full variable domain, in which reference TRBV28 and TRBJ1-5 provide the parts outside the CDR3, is DVKVTQSSRYLVKRTGEKVFLECVQDMDHENMFWYRQDPGLGLRLIYFSYDVKMKEKGDIPEGYSVSREKKERFSLILESASTNQTSMYLCASTGTGGGQPQHFGDGTRLSIL.